These 3 T cell receptor beta chains were all obtained from the same sample, sequenced in a study of blood T cell repertoires in COVID-19. Sequencing was performed with immunoSEQ multiplex PCR; in TCRdb, only in-frame clones are kept and a portion is missing. The data contain hundreds of thousands of clones, roughly 90% of them singletons. Sequenced input: peripheral blood. These receptors were obtained from a man between 60 and 75 years old with COVID-19, enrolled during active disease.

The chain has TRBV5-4 and TRBJ2-1; no reliable D call. The CDR3 runs 15 residues. V was shortened by 0 bases and J by 0 bases, with 7 bases between the two germline ends. The germline V gene encodes CDR1 SGHNT and CDR2 YYREEE (reference sequence). CDR3 sequence reads: CASSLDASSYNEQFF. CDR3 DNA sequence: TGTGCCAGCAGCTTGGACGCGAGCTCCTACAATGAGCAGTTCTTC.

V and J are TRBV3-1 (or the pseudogene TRBV3-2) and TRBJ2-3; D call uncertain. Trimming removed 3 bases at V and 1 base at J, with 17 bases between. The germline gives CDR1 LGHDT, CDR2 YNNKEL (reference sequence). CDR3 length: 17 residues. CDR3 protein: CASSHSSGTGGTDTQYF. CDR3 DNA sequence: TGTGCCAGCAGCCACTCCTCTGGCACGGGTGGCACAGATACGCAGTATTTT.

This chain connects TRBV19 to TRBJ1-1, with 8 positions matching TRBD1. V trimming: 7 bases; J trimming: 2 bases; junction bases outside the gene matches: 3. This CDR3 comprises 13 residues. Germline V lookup: CDR1 LNHDA, CDR2 SQIVND (reference sequence). CDR3 in DNA: TGTGCCAGTAAACAGGGGGGCAACACTGAAGCTTTCTTT. Protein: CASKQGGNTEAFF.